This entry describes one T cell receptor beta chain. Its cognate antigen is unknown. Attachment of unique molecular identifiers was made to individual cDNA molecules. A single record per CDR3 protein comes from TCRdb applying MiXCR to the 5' RACE reads. The sample contains about 55,000 distinct CDR3 sequences, around 6.6% of which appear only once. The CDR3 is 15 residues long. Germline CDR1 is ENHRY and CDR2 is SYGVKD. V was pared by 2 bases and J by 3 bases, with 13 bases between. The sample belongs to a study of early T cells in non-severe SARS-CoV-2 infection. In the study overall: Unsorted whole blood bulk RNA was sequenced, with unpaired chains. General study points: Comparison of clonotypes with VDJdb favored anti-spike CD8 responses while missing private and CD4 specificities.

The TCR comes from an adult who was a healthcare worker with PCR-confirmed SARS-CoV-2 infection or an uninfected control (not recorded which). The chain combines TRBV10-3 with TRBJ1-1; D is possibly TRBD1 (6 bases). Source: whole blood, taken at baseline. CDR3 bases: TGTGCCATCAGTGAGAGAGGACAGAAAGACACTGAAGCTTTCTTT. It yields the protein CAISERGQKDTEAFF.